A selection of T cell receptor beta chains follows, all from one sample in a study of CD8 T cells in ankylosing spondylitis. In TCRdb, the 5' RACE reads were re-called with MiXCR into one record per CDR3 protein. Counted here are roughly 91,000 distinct CDR3 sequences, almost 8.5% occurring once; the ten biggest clones make up 9.9%. The sample was blood, either unsorted or a sorted T cell fraction (not recorded which). These receptors all come from a male donor with ankylosing spondylitis or in good health (not recorded which). Both conserved end residues are part of each CDR3. The D gene is left open where the match is weak. For some rows the clone size is stated as once, few or many, or as a class when expanded; others skip it.

j_gene | d_gene | v_gene | abundance | CDR3aa | CDR3nt
TRBJ1-5 | - | TRBV7-2 | many | CASSLARSSNQPQHF | TGTGCCAGCAGCTTAGCGCGGTCGAGCAATCAGCCCCAGCATTTT
TRBJ2-2 | TRBD2 | TRBV7-8 | many | CASSSIAGTGELFF | TGTGCCAGCAGTTCTATAGCGGGCACCGGGGAGCTGTTTTTT
TRBJ1-5 | - | TRBV4-1 | many | CASSQDGGHFQQPQHF | TGCGCCAGCAGCCAAGATGGGGGACATTTCCAACAGCCCCAGCATTTT
TRBJ2-5 | - | TRBV29-1 | many | CSVDPGFPETQYF | TGCAGCGTCGACCCAGGTTTTCCAGAGACCCAGTACTTC
TRBJ2-6 | - | TRBV12-2 | - | CASRLEGVKTSGANVLTF | TGTGCAAGTCGCTTAGAGGGGGTAAAAACCTCTGGGGCCAACGTCCTGACTTTC
TRBJ2-4 | TRBD1 | TRBV15 | many | CATSRRQGGLDIQYF | TGTGCCACCAGCAGGAGACAGGGGGGCTTAGACATTCAGTACTTC
TRBJ2-7 | TRBD1 | TRBV5-1 | - | CASSSLGQGVHEQYF | TGCGCCAGCAGCTCCTTGGGGCAGGGGGTCCACGAGCAGTACTTC
TRBJ2-3 | - | TRBV4-3 | many | CASSPRGADTQYF | TGCGCCAGCAGCCCAAGGGGAGCGGATACGCAGTATTTT
TRBJ2-1 | - | TRBV5-1 | many | CASSATSSYNEQFF | TGCGCCAGCAGCGCGACTAGCTCCTACAATGAGCAGTTCTTC
TRBJ2-1 | TRBD1 | TRBV5-1 | - | CASSFRQGNEQFF | TGCGCCAGCAGCTTCAGACAGGGGAATGAGCAGTTCTTC
TRBJ2-7 | - | TRBV6-6 | many | CASSYRFEGLREQYF | TGTGCCAGCAGTTACCGATTTGAGGGTTTGAGGGAGCAGTACTTC
TRBJ1-5 | - | TRBV7-9 | many | CASSSTEGSNQPQHF | TGTGCCAGCAGCTCCACAGAGGGGAGCAATCAGCCCCAGCATTTT
TRBJ2-3 | TRBD1 | TRBV4-3 | few | CASSQVPGQGMTDTQYF | TGCGCCAGCAGCCAAGTTCCGGGACAGGGAATGACAGATACGCAGTATTTT
TRBJ2-7 | - | TRBV10-3 | many | CAISDSGSSYEQYF | TGTGCCATCAGTGACTCGGGGAGCTCCTACGAGCAGTACTTC
TRBJ2-1 | - | TRBV6-2/TRBV6-3 | many | CATIRGVNEQFF | TGTGCCACCATAAGGGGGGTCAATGAGCAGTTCTTC
TRBJ1-2 | - | TRBV27 | many | CASSLSGVGYTF | TGTGCCAGCAGTTTATCAGGGGTTGGCTACACCTTC
TRBJ2-2 | TRBD1 | TRBV12-3/TRBV12-4 | many | CASSFITGGGTGELFF | TGTGCCAGCAGTTTTATTACAGGGGGAGGCACCGGGGAGCTGTTTTTT
TRBJ2-2 | - | TRBV20-1 | many | CSARDPQGPGELFF | TGCAGTGCTAGAGATCCCCAGGGCCCCGGGGAGCTGTTTTTT
TRBJ2-1 | - | TRBV19 | - | CASWNYNEQFF | TGTGCCAGTTGGAACTACAATGAGCAGTTCTTC
TRBJ2-2 | TRBD1 | TRBV5-6 | many | CASRGQGHTGELFF | TGTGCCAGCCGGGGACAGGGTCACACCGGGGAGCTGTTTTTT
TRBJ2-1 | - | TRBV28 | many | CASSYSIANNEQFF | TGTGCCAGCAGTTACTCAATAGCCAACAATGAGCAGTTCTTC
TRBJ2-2 | - | TRBV9 | - | CASSRAGSGELFF | TGTGCCAGCAGCCGGGCGGGGAGCGGGGAGCTGTTTTTT
TRBJ2-1 | TRBD2 | TRBV6-2/TRBV6-3 | many | CASSYRREGSWSGEQFF | TGTGCCAGCAGTTACCGGCGGGAGGGGTCTTGGAGCGGTGAGCAGTTCTTC
TRBJ2-1 | - | TRBV7-6 | many | CASSTRQSSYNEQFF | TGTGCCAGCAGCACGAGACAGAGCTCCTACAATGAGCAGTTCTTC
TRBJ1-2 | - | TRBV7-2 | - | CASSLAPGPCGYTF | TGTGCCAGCAGCTTAGCGCCCGGCCCCTGTGGCTACACCTTC
TRBJ1-2 | TRBD1 | TRBV20-1 | many | CSAADRGPFGGYTF | TGCAGTGCTGCAGACAGGGGCCCGTTCGGGGGCTACACCTTC
TRBJ2-5 | - | TRBV20-1 | many | CSAPPAGSQETQYF | TGCAGTGCCCCCCCGGCAGGGAGTCAAGAGACCCAGTACTTC
TRBJ2-3 | - | TRBV12-3/TRBV12-4 | many | CASRMGGSTDTQYF | TGTGCCAGCAGGATGGGGGGTTCCACAGATACGCAGTATTTT
TRBJ2-3 | - | TRBV6-2/TRBV6-3 | - | CASSRTQGGTDTQYF | TGTGCCAGCAGTCGTACGCAGGGAGGCACAGATACGCAGTATTTT
TRBJ2-7 | - | TRBV27 | many | CASSFSGVYEQYF | TGTGCCAGCAGTTTTTCAGGGGTTTACGAGCAGTACTTC
TRBJ2-7 | - | TRBV5-1 | many | CASSLSPGRFDEQYF | TGCGCCAGCAGCTTGTCCCCGGGGCGATTTGACGAGCAGTACTTC
TRBJ2-1 | TRBD2 | TRBV5-5 | many | CASSLAGEINEQFF | TGTGCCAGCAGCTTAGCGGGAGAGATCAATGAGCAGTTCTTC
TRBJ2-3 | - | TRBV12-3/TRBV12-4 | many | CASSRSGRTDTQYF | TGTGCCAGCAGTCGTTCGGGCCGCACAGATACGCAGTATTTT
TRBJ2-1 | TRBD2 | TRBV7-3 | many | CASSSWTSGGGNEQFF | TGTGCCAGCAGCTCTTGGACTAGCGGGGGGGGAAATGAGCAGTTCTTC
TRBJ1-3 | - | TRBV7-2 | few | CASSFLAGPQENTIYF | TGTGCCAGCAGCTTTCTGGCAGGACCCCAGGAGAACACCATATATTTT
TRBJ2-7 | - | TRBV5-6 | - | CASSPGTSSCEQYF | TGTGCCAGCAGCCCCGGGACTTCCTCCTGCGAGCAGTACTTC
TRBJ2-1 | - | TRBV12-3/TRBV12-4 | many | CASSSREWGNEQFF | TGTGCCAGCAGTTCCAGGGAATGGGGCAATGAGCAGTTCTTC
TRBJ1-5 | - | TRBV12-3/TRBV12-4 | many | CASSSGPQGNQPQHF | TGTGCCAGCAGTTCCGGCCCACAGGGCAATCAGCCCCAGCATTTT
TRBJ1-1 | - | TRBV7-9 | - | CASRIGKEGTEAFF | TGTGCCAGCAGAATCGGGAAAGAGGGCACTGAAGCTTTCTTT
TRBJ1-2 | - | TRBV20-1 | many | CSAVGDGYTF | TGCAGTGCTGTAGGGGACGGCTACACCTTC
TRBJ2-7 | TRBD2 | TRBV20-1 | many | CSAITPSSGFIQQYF | TGCAGTGCCATTACCCCGAGTAGCGGGTTTATTCAGCAGTACTTC
TRBJ1-1 | TRBD1 | TRBV6-1 | many | CASSATGRTEAFF | TGTGCCAGCAGTGCGACAGGGCGGACTGAAGCTTTCTTT
TRBJ1-2 | - | TRBV29-1 | many | CSPWTLNYGYTF | TGCAGCCCGTGGACGCTAAACTATGGCTACACCTTC
TRBJ2-7 | TRBD2 | TRBV20-1 | many | CSARASGRRMGEQYF | TGCAGTGCTAGGGCTAGCGGGAGACGGATGGGGGAGCAGTACTTC
TRBJ2-7 | - | TRBV18 | many | CASSQGQLTYEQYF | TGTGCCAGCTCACAAGGACAGTTGACCTACGAGCAGTACTTC